This T cell receptor beta chain was identified in a study of T cell repertoires in cytomegalovirus infection. Whole-study findings and limits: There were HLA-C-restricted CMV-specific TCR beta clonotypes dominating the ex vivo response. Frequencies of public TCR beta families were cumulated, and this identified carriers of CMV plus the relevant HLA.

In TCRdb, the reads were re-called with MiXCR into one record per CDR3 protein. This sample yields a few hundred thousand distinct CDR3 sequences, of which roughly 10% are seen a single time; over 12% belongs to the top ten. The CDR3 length is 14 residues. Trimming left V 5 bases short and J 10 bases short, with 20 bases between. CDR1 and CDR2 (germline): SGHTA, FQGNSA. This clonotype was found many times. Its target is not known. Sample: PBMCs. The chain has TRBV7-2 and TRBJ1-1; D unresolved. This clonotype was obtained from a human donor in good health (CMV status not recorded). Some clones in this sample may be carry-over from other donors' samples. The CDR3 DNA sequence: TGTGCCAGCAGCGACCGTAGGGCCCTCGGCGGAGCTTTCTTT. Amino acid sequence: CASSDRRALGGAFF. Variable domain in full (rest from reference TRBV7-2 and TRBJ1-1): GAGVSQSPSNKVTEKGKDVELRCDPISGHTALYWYRQSLGQGLEFLIYFQGNSAPDKSGLPSDRFSAERTGGSVSTLTIQRTQQEDSAVYLCASSDRRALGGAFFGQGTRLTVV.